This TCR beta chain is drawn from a study of T cells after yellow fever vaccination. One entry per CDR3 protein results from TCRdb running MiXCR on the 5' RACE reads. The table has about 320,000 distinct CDR3 sequences, 3.5% to 4.5% seen once. V was shortened by 7 bases and J by 0 bases, with 12 bases between the two germline ends. Germline V lookup: CDR1 SGHVS, CDR2 FNYEAQ. CDR3 length equals 14 residues. General study points: Clones from primary vaccination mostly reappeared after the booster (roughly 95% CD4, about 85% CD8).

This clonotype was observed a few times. The antigen is not known. Sequenced here: PBMCs, sampled 15 days after the yellow fever booster vaccination. This TCR derives from a young man who received the YFV17D yellow fever vaccine. The V gene is TRBV7-6, the J gene TRBJ1-1; possibly TRBD1 for D (6 bases). The CDR3 region has the DNA TGTGCCAGCACCCGGGGGGGCATGAACACTGAAGCTTTCTTT. It is translated as CASTRGGMNTEAFF.